This TCR beta chain derives from a study of T cell responses to AZD1222 COVID-19 vaccine. The protocol was immunoSEQ multiplex PCR, while the TCRdb copy is restricted to in-frame clones and leaves out a portion. The sample yields some 130,000 clones, about 93% seen once. A note on this clone: As yet, its antigen is unknown.

Study-wide results and limits: Nearly half of the spike-specific TCRs reportedly recognize variant regions that carry no mutations.

This material consisted of peripheral blood, taken 28 days after the second AZD1222 dose. The TCR sequence derives from an adult who received the AZD1222 COVID-19 vaccine.

The CDR3: CATSTGSASSYNSPLHF. For the CDR3, the DNA is TGTGCCACCAGCACAGGAAGTGCAAGCTCCTATAATTCACCCCTCCACTTT. V usage is TRBV15 and J usage is TRBJ1-6, with D hard to call. CDR3 length: 17 amino acids. Deletions cut 4 bases from V and 0 bases from J, with 13 bases between. The V gene's germline CDR1 is LNHNV and CDR2 YYDKDF (reference sequence).